This T cell receptor (beta chain) was obtained from a study of blood T cell repertoires in COVID-19. Germline assignment: CDR1 MNHNS and CDR2 SASEGT. Trimming took off 6 bases at V and 8 bases at J, with 22 bases between the two ends. The length of the CDR3 is 15 residues. In the original analysis: The authors estimated nucleated cell counts from reference gene primer amplification. Sequencing was performed with immunoSEQ multiplex PCR; in TCRdb, only in-frame clones are kept and a portion is missing. V, J and clone size are those of that table, while D and trimming were read from the DNA. The data contain 200,000 or so clones, roughly 80% of them seen just once; the ten biggest clones take up 5.1%.

The TCR comes from a woman between 55 and 75 years old who had recovered from COVID-19. Source material: peripheral blood. The chain employs TRBV6-1 and TRBJ1-2; D may be TRBD1 (5 bases). CDR3 DNA sequence: TGTGCCAGCAGGTATGGGAACAGGAGATTGGGCGGCTACACCTTC. It codes for CASRYGNRRLGGYTF.